The clone carrying this TCR beta chain was counted many times. This sample stems from a study of Graves' ophthalmopathy and Graves' hyperthyroidism. Donors with ophthalmopathy: moderate-to-severe activity, CAS ≥3, NOSPECS ≥4, duration under 3 months. RNA transcripts provided the template for amplifying TCR beta CDR3 regions. Investigators did first-round RT-PCR with HTBI primers, then second-round multiplex PCR. TCRdb reprocessed the multiplex PCR reads with MiXCR, giving one entry per CDR3 protein. The sample lists fewer than 350,000 distinct CDR3 sequences; around a sixth were seen once. With 6 bases removed from V and 0 bases from J, the gap between germline ends came to 12 bases. Germline assignment: CDR1 MNHEY and CDR2 SVGAGI. The CDR3 runs to 14 residues.

This chain links TRBV6-5 with TRBJ2-7; D remains unclear. Material: peripheral blood. This receptor was taken from an adult man with Graves' ophthalmopathy. The CDR3 loop reads CASSLTGGSYEQYF. The DNA of the CDR3 is TGTGCCAGCAGCCTCACCGGCGGCTCCTACGAGCAGTACTTC.